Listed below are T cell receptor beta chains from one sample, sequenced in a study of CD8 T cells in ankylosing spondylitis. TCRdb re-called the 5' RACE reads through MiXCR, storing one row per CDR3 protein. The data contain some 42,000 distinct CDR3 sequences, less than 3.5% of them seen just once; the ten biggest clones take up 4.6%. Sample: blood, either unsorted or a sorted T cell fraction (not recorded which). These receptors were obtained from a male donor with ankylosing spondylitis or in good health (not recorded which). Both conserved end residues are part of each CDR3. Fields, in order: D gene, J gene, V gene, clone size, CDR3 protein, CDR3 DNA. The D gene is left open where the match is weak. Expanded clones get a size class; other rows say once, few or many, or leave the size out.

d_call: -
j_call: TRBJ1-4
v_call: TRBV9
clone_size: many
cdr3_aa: CASSAGGREKLFF
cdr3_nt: TGTGCCAGCAGCGCCGGCGGGCGAGAAAAACTGTTTTTT

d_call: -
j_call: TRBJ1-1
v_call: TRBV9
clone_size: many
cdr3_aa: CASSQRPANTEAFF
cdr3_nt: TGTGCCAGCAGCCAGCGGCCGGCGAACACTGAAGCTTTCTTT

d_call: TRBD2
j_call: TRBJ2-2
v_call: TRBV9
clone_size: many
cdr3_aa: CASSVGVASGTGELFF
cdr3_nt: TGTGCCAGCAGCGTAGGTGTGGCTAGCGGCACCGGGGAGCTGTTTTTT

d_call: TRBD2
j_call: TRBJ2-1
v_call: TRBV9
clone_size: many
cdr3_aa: CASSLQAGGPAEQFF
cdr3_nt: TGTGCCAGCAGCCTCCAAGCGGGAGGGCCCGCCGAGCAGTTCTTC

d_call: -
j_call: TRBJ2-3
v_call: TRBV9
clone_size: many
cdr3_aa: CASTQRGAGTDTQYF
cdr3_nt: TGTGCCAGCACCCAACGGGGGGCAGGCACAGATACGCAGTATTTT

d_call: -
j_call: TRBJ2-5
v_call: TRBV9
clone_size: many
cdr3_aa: CASSVGVLAAGGETQYF
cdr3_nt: TGTGCCAGCAGCGTAGGAGTTCTAGCGGCAGGGGGGGAGACCCAGTACTTC

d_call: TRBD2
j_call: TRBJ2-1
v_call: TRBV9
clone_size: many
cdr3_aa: CASSLSGRGYNEQFF
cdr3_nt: TGTGCCAGCAGCCTTAGCGGGAGAGGGTACAATGAGCAGTTCTTC

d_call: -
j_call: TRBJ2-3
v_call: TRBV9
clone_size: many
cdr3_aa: CASSVGGYADTQYF
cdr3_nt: TGTGCCAGCAGCGTGGGCGGGTACGCAGATACGCAGTATTTT

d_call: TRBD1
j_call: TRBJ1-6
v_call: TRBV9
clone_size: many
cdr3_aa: CASSVDRGPSPLHF
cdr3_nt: TGTGCCAGCAGCGTTGACAGGGGGCCTTCACCCCTCCACTTT

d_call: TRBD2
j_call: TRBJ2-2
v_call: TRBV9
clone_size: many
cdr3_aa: CASSVSGITGELFF
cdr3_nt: TGTGCCAGCAGCGTCAGCGGGATCACCGGGGAGCTGTTTTTT

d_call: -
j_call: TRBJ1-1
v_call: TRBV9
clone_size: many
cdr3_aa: CASSPRRGDTEAFF
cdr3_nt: TGTGCCAGCAGCCCCCGCCGGGGGGACACTGAAGCTTTCTTT

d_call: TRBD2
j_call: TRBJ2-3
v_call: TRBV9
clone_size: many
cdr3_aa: CASSVAGLAGGPADTQYF
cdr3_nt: TGTGCCAGCAGCGTAGCGGGACTAGCGGGAGGGCCGGCAGATACGCAGTATTTT

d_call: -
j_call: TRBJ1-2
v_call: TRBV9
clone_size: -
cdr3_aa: CASSVGGGGHGYTF
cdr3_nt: TGTGCCAGCAGCGTAGGGGGGGGTGGTCATGGCTACACCTTC

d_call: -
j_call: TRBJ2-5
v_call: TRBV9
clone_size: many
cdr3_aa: CASSVAPWGETQYF
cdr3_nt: TGTGCCAGCAGCGTGGCCCCTTGGGGAGAGACCCAGTACTTC

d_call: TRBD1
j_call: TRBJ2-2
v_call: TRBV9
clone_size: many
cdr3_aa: CASSPGTVNTGELFF
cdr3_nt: TGTGCCAGCAGCCCCGGGACAGTTAACACCGGGGAGCTGTTTTTT

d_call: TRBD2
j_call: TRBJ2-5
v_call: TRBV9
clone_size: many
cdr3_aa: CASSVTSGRGQETQYF
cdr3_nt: TGTGCCAGCAGCGTAACTAGCGGGAGGGGTCAAGAGACCCAGTACTTC

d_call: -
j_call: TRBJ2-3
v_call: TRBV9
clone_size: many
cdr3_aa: CASSVGQGPTDTQYF
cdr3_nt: TGTGCCAGCAGCGTAGGGCAGGGCCCCACAGATACGCAGTATTTT

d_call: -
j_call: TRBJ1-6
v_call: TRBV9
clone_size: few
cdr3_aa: CASSVSGTSNSPLHF
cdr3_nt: TGTGCCAGCAGCGTCTCCGGGACAAGTAATTCACCCCTCCACTTT

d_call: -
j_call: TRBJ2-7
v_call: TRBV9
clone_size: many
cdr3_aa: CASTTGPSSDYEQYF
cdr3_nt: TGTGCCAGCACCACGGGACCCTCATCGGATTACGAGCAGTACTTC

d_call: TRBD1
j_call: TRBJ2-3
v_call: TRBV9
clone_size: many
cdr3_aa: CASGDRGTDTQYF
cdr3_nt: TGTGCCAGCGGGGACAGGGGTACAGATACGCAGTATTTT

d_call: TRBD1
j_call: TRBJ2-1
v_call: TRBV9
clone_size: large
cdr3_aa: CASSVPALPTGFYNEQFF
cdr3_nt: TGTGCCAGCAGCGTACCTGCGCTCCCGACAGGGTTCTACAATGAGCAGTTCTTC

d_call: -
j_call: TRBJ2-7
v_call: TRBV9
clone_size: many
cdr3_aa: CASSVGAGLESYEQYF
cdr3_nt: TGTGCCAGCAGCGTAGGGGCGGGACTCGAATCCTACGAGCAGTACTTC

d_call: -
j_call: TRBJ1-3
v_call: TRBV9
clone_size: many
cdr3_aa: CASSVGPSGNTIYF
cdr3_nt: TGTGCCAGCAGCGTAGGCCCTTCTGGAAACACCATATATTTT